This T cell receptor (beta chain) was captured by sequencing in a study of tissue T cells after allogeneic stem cell transplantation (dated 2022 in TCRdb). Broadly, across the study: The study profiled TCR beta repertoires across many tissues from research autopsies of patients with and without GVHD, plus mouse models of GVHD. The human arm was conducted as a prospective observational study, and neither blinding nor randomization was performed.

General conclusions and limits of the study: Few T cell clones were found to be shared across patients, but shared repertoire signatures across patients were revealed in a tissue-specific fashion by motif-based clustering. In both patients and mice, only a limited portion of the TCR repertoire detected in tissues was captured by blood and spleen T cells. Sampling depth was acknowledged as a limitation, and the patient cohort was both small and clinically heterogeneous. Within patients, how anatomically similar the tissues were was a key factor in shaping TCR repertoire composition, regardless of disease or transplant status. The study did not establish which tissue TCRs were alloreactive or antigen-specific, and some clones may have been host cells that persisted.

For this chain, trimming is 4 bases at the V end and 1 base at the J end, and the number of junction bases without a gene match is 0. Reading from cysteine to phenylalanine, the CDR3 counts 13 amino acids. The CDR3 was read in part: 36 bases, with the frame set at base 1. Sequences KGHPV (CDR1) and FQNQEV (CDR2) are obtained from the germline V gene (reference sequence). Concerning this clone itself: Its antigen specificity is not known. Note that gene names and germline sequences for this receptor are mouse ones. The read falls 1 residue short of the CDR3 end, and the missing part is taken from the germline J gene.

Library method: the immunoSEQ multiplex PCR assay. TCRbeta CDR3 sequencing was done by Adaptive Biotechnologies at survey depth, reporting CDR3 sequences, V/J genes, productive frequency and template counts. TCR beta CDR3 regions were amplified from genomic DNA instead of RNA. The study's own analysis went as follows. Jensen-Shannon divergence was used to quantify pairwise repertoire overlap between tissues, with a value of 1 meaning complete divergence and a value of 0 meaning identical repertoires. Tissues were clustered by single-linkage agglomerative hierarchical clustering of pairwise JSD values, and the clustering results were displayed as dendrograms. GLIPH2 was run on all patient samples with simulation_depth 1000, kmer_min_depth 3 and cdr3_length_cutoff 8, and groups with more than two unique CDR3s were retained. A standardized tissue-overlap score was calculated by extrapolating Jaccard GLIPH-group overlap across patients to a standard repertoire size of 1000 clones. Linear mixed-effect models, with tissue as a fixed effect and individual as a random effect, were used to test how diversity related to clinical or experimental variables. TCRdb re-hosts the immuneACCESS table, in-frame sequences only. Its copies lack some clones; in the studies checked, an unresolved V gene accounts for under half of them, and the cause for the rest is not known. The V and J calls and clone size were taken over from that table, and D and trimming were inferred from the DNA. Here the sample has under 7,500 clones; roughly 48% occur a single time. Roughly 5% of the sample is taken by the ten largest.

The time point label corresponds to: mouse harvest day 7 after allogeneic transplant. Each mouse graft, delivered by tail vein injection, combined 10^6 splenic CD5+ T cells with 10^7 T-cell-depleted bone marrow cells. To model GVHD in mice, a major MHC-mismatch B6 (H2b) into BALB/c (H2d) model was used, and tissues were profiled at day 7 or 14. Mouse tissues and retro-orbital blood were harvested on day 7 or 14 post-transplant using separate sterile tools per animal; livers were flushed beforehand. Before genomic DNA isolation with the DNeasy Blood & Tissue Kit, mouse tissues were minced with razor blades in buffered saline.

The sample consisted of gut tissue. The receptor's source is a female BALB/c mouse given C57BL/6 T cells with graft-versus-host disease after an allogeneic hematopoietic cell transplant. The sequence links TRBV26 to TRBJ1-2; 7 nucleotides in the junction match TRBD1. The sequenced CDR3 bases are TGTGCCAGCAGTCGACAGGGAAACTCCGACTACACC. It encodes CASSRQGNSDYT. The complete CDR3 protein is CASSRQGNSDYTF.